Each of the 20 T cell receptor beta chains below was sequenced from the same sample in a study of blood T cell repertoires in COVID-19. Profiled with immunoSEQ multiplex PCR; TCRdb holds only in-frame clones, not every one. The repertoire includes around 300,000 clones, under 90% of them detected once, and 1.9% sits in the top ten. Material for sequencing was PBMCs or T cells enriched from blood (not recorded which). These receptors came from a woman aged 55 to 70 who had recovered from COVID-19.

This clone was found once. This sequence joins TRBV11-1 and TRBJ2-2; TRBD1 aligns across 12 bases. The V gene end was trimmed by 11 bases and the J gene end by 2 bases; junction bases not matched to a gene: 0. Germline CDR1 is SGHAT and CDR2 is FQDESV (reference sequence). The CDR3 is 13 amino acids. CDR3 in DNA: TGTGCCGGGACAGGGGGCAACACCGGGGAGCTGTTTTTT. It encodes CAGTGGNTGELFF.

Note on this clone: Other DNA sequences within the sample encode an identical CDR3. The V and J genes are TRBV5-1 and TRBJ1-1, with TRBD1 identical over 9 bases. Germline V gene data show CDR1 as SGHRS and CDR2 as YFSETQ. The CDR3 length is 14 residues. Losses at the gene ends were 0 bases for V and 5 bases for J; bases not matched to a gene: 2. The CDR3 coding sequence is TGCGCCAGCAGCTTGGGACAGGGGGTTACTGAAGCTTTCTTT. Residues: CASSLGQGVTEAFF.

The rearrangement links TRBV4-2 to TRBJ2-3; D gene unclear. Germline-derived CDR1 and CDR2 are LGHNA and YNFKEQ. Trimming cost V 6 bases and J 1 base, with 8 bases left between them. The CDR3 sequence is 13 residues long. DNA for the CDR3: TGTGCCAGCAGTCAGGCCGGCACAGATACGCAGTATTTT. It yields the protein CASSQAGTDTQYF.

The chain employs TRBV7-2 and TRBJ2-5, with TRBD1 identical over 7 bases. There are 14 residues in the CDR3. Germline V gene data show CDR1 as SGHTA and CDR2 as FQGNSA. The V gene end was trimmed by 5 bases and the J gene end by 2 bases; junction bases not matched to a gene: 5. In DNA form, the CDR3 reads TGTGCCAGCAGCCACGACAGGGTTCAAGAGACCCAGTACTTC. It is translated as CASSHDRVQETQYF.

The chain is built from TRBV10-2 and TRBJ1-5, with D tentatively TRBD1 (5 bases). Trimming removed 6 bases at V and 6 bases at J, with 9 bases between. Germline values: CDR1 WSHSY, CDR2 SAAADI. The length of the CDR3 is 12 residues. The CDR3 spells CASRGQSQPQHF. The CDR3 nucleotides are TGCGCCAGCAGGGGGCAGAGTCAGCCCCAGCATTTT.

The chain carries TRBV27 and TRBJ2-3; perhaps TRBD2 as D (7 bases). Trimming pared 1 base from V and 4 bases from J, leaving 12 bases between. Germline CDR1 is MNHEY and CDR2 is SMNVEV (reference sequence). CDR3 length: 15 residues. The DNA of the CDR3 is TGTGCCAGCAGTTTATTAGGGGGAGGGGCAGATACGCAGTATTTT. Residues: CASSLLGGGADTQYF.

The V gene is TRBV3-1 (or the pseudogene TRBV3-2), the J gene TRBJ2-7; D unresolved. CDR1 LGHDT and CDR2 YNNKEL come from the germline V gene (reference sequence). The CDR3 totals 11 residues. Trimming took off 4 bases at V and 4 bases at J, with 5 bases between the two ends. The CDR3 protein is CASSRAYEQYF. CDR3 nucleotide sequence: TGTGCCAGCAGCCGGGCGTACGAGCAGTACTTC.

The chain uses TRBV21-1 and TRBJ1-2; the table assigns TRBD1, which was not confirmed against the DNA. TRBV21-1 is a listed pseudogene. The CDR3 covers 20 residues. CDR3 nucleotides: TGTGCCAGCAGCAAAGCTTTGGGGACAGCCACCATCTCTCGCGGCTATGGCTACACCTTC. Amino acids: CASSKALGTATISRGYGYTF.

This chain connects TRBV28 to TRBJ1-1, with 9 bases lining up with TRBD1. CDR3 size: 15 residues. V trimming: 8 bases; J trimming: 1 base; junction bases outside the gene matches: 8. Germline V lookup: CDR1 MDHEN, CDR2 SYDVKM. CDR3 sequence reads: CASATGGESNTEAFF. CDR3 nucleotides: TGTGCCAGCGCCACAGGGGGCGAATCGAACACTGAAGCTTTCTTT.

The CDR3 DNA sequence: TGTGCCAGCAGCTTGGCTCTAGCGGGAGCTGACACCGGGGAGCTGTTTTTT. Its translation is CASSLALAGADTGELFF. This chain uses TRBV5-4 with TRBJ2-2, with TRBD2 matching 10 bases. J gave up 3 bases and V 0 bases, and 5 bases lay outside the gene matches. CDR3 length equals 17 residues. CDR1 and CDR2 (germline): SGHNT, YYREEE (reference sequence).

The V call is TRBV18, the J call TRBJ1-6, with 11 positions matching TRBD1. The CDR3 runs 17 residues. V dropped 3 bases and J dropped 7; count of bases not matched to a gene: 8. Germline CDR1 and CDR2: KGHSH and LQKENI. The CDR3: CASSPPGQGAANSPLHF. CDR3 in DNA: TGTGCCAGCTCACCCCCTGGACAGGGGGCGGCCAATTCACCCCTCCACTTT.

This clone was detected a few times. V gene TRBV24-1 combines with J gene TRBJ2-4; 11 bases align to TRBD2. V lost 2 bases and J lost 0; bases outside the gene matches: 2. The CDR3 length is 17 residues. Per the germline V gene, CDR1 is KGHDR and CDR2 is SFDVKD. The CDR3 here is CATSDSGLAEAKNIQYF. The CDR3 nucleotides read TGTGCCACCAGTGATTCGGGACTAGCGGAAGCCAAAAACATTCAGTACTTC.

As concerns this clone: Other nucleotide sequences in the sample specify the same CDR3. The rearrangement uses TRBV30 and TRBJ2-5; a possible D gene is TRBD2 (5 bases). V dropped 0 bases and J dropped 4 bases, with 9 bases sitting between them. Germline CDR1 is GTSNPN and CDR2 is SVGIG (reference sequence). The CDR3 length is 13 residues. For the CDR3, the DNA is TGTGCCTGGAGTGTAGGAGGTCGAGAGACCCAGTACTTC. Amino acid sequence: CAWSVGGRETQYF.

V is TRBV6-5 and J is TRBJ2-7, with TRBD2 matching over 10 bases. CDR3 size: 14 residues. The V and J ends lost 3 bases and 6 bases, in that order; junction bases with no gene match: 5. Per germline, CDR1 MNHEY and CDR2 SVGAGI. CDR3 nucleotide sequence: TGTGCCAGCAGTTATTTTCAGCGGGGGGGCGAGCAGTACTTC. Its translation is CASSYFQRGGEQYF.

The chain recombines TRBV18 with TRBJ1-4; TRBD1 matches 7 bases. The junction had 10 bases not matched to a gene; V was cut back by 6 bases and J by 6 bases. Germline V lookup: CDR1 KGHSH, CDR2 LQKENI. This CDR3 has 15 residues. The CDR3 coding sequence is TGTGCCAGCTCCCCCCAACAGGGGATCGATGAAAAACTGTTTTTT. Its translation: CASSPQQGIDEKLFF. The full variable domain, completed using reference TRBV18 and TRBJ1-4, is NAGVMQNPRHLVRRRGQEARLRCSPMKGHSHVYWYRQLPEEGLKFMVYLQKENIIDESGMPKERFSAEFPKEGPSILRIQQVVRGDSAAYFCASSPQQGIDEKLFFGSGTQLSVL.

The V gene is TRBV25-1, the J gene TRBJ1-2, with D uncertain. Germline CDR1 and CDR2: MGHDK and SYGVNS. The CDR3 is 17 amino acids. V was pared by 6 bases and J by 4 bases, with 24 bases between. The CDR3 bases are TGTGCCAGCAGGGGCGTGGATCTTCGGGGTGGAAGCTATGGCTACACCTTC. It is translated as CASRGVDLRGGSYGYTF.

The chain joins TRBV19 to TRBJ1-2; D is unresolved. CDR3 length: 14 residues. Trimming shortened V by 0 bases and J by 4 bases, and 9 bases separated the two germline ends. The V gene's germline CDR1 is LNHDA and CDR2 SQIVND (reference sequence). CDR3 nucleotides: TGTGCCAGTAGTATAGAAGCAGGCTTCTATGGCTACACCTTC. It yields the protein CASSIEAGFYGYTF.

The chain joins TRBV6-6 to TRBJ1-6; 8 bases are a match to TRBD1. CDR1 and CDR2 from the germline V gene are MNHNY and SVGAGI (reference sequence). The CDR3 is 16 amino acids. The ends lost 0 bases at V and 8 bases at J; junction bases unmatched: 6. This CDR3 reads CASSYSGDRRYSPLHF. The CDR3 region has the DNA TGTGCCAGCAGTTACTCGGGGGACAGGAGGTATTCACCCCTCCACTTT.

The V and J genes are TRBV3-1 (or the pseudogene TRBV3-2) and TRBJ2-5; TRBD2 agrees at 16 bases. The CDR3 is 15 amino acids. Germline lookup yields CDR1 LGHDT and CDR2 YNNKEL (reference sequence). J lost 5 bases, V lost 5 bases, and 2 bases had no gene match. CDR3 coding DNA: TGTGCCAGCAGCTGGGGACTAGCGGGGGGGGAGACCCAGTACTTC. Residues: CASSWGLAGGETQYF.

The chain combines TRBV27 with TRBJ1-2; no reliable D call. This CDR3 is 16 amino acids long. The V gene lost 5 bases and the J gene lost 2 bases, with 18 bases spanning the gap. Germline V gene data show CDR1 as MNHEY and CDR2 as SMNVEV (reference sequence). CDR3 loop: CASSTFPIPLNYGYTF. In nucleotides, the CDR3 is TGTGCCAGCAGTACTTTTCCGATACCATTGAACTATGGCTACACCTTC.